This T cell receptor (beta chain) was recorded in a study of OX40 agonist ivuxolimab in advanced cancers. Study at large: Dose-escalation patients had hepatocellular carcinoma, melanoma, renal cell or head and neck cancer.

Assay: immunoSEQ multiplex PCR; the TCRdb copy retains only in-frame clones and omits some. The sample lists some 50,000 clones; 80% to 90% were seen once. Systemic immunosuppression or autoimmune disease history was grounds to exclude patients. Trimming pared 0 bases from V and 8 bases from J, leaving 9 bases between. Per germline, CDR1 SGHNT and CDR2 YYREEE (reference sequence). The CDR3 sequence is 13 residues long. The source was CD4+ or CD8+ T cells sorted from blood, collected in a trial of the OX40 agonist ivuxolimab. The rearrangement links TRBV5-4 to TRBJ2-1; D is undetermined. This clonotype was obtained from an adult with an advanced solid tumor such as melanoma, head and neck, liver or kidney cancer. The CDR3 region has the DNA TGTGCCAGCAGCTTGGCCAGGTCCGATGAGCAGTTCTTC. It translates to CASSLARSDEQFF.